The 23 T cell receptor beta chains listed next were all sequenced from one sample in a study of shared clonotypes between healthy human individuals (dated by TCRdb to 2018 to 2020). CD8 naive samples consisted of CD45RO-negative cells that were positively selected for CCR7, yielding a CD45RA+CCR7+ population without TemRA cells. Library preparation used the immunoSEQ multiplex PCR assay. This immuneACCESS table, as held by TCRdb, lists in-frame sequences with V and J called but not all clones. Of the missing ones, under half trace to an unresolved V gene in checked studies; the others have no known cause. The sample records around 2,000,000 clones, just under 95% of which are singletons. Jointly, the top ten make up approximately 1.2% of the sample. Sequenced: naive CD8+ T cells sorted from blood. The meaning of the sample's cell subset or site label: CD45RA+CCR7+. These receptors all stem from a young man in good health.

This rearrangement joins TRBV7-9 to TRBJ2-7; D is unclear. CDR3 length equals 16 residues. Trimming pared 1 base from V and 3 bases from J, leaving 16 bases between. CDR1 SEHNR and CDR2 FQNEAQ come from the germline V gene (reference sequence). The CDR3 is CASSLVRTVGYYEQYF. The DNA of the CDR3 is TGTGCCAGCAGCTTAGTGAGGACGGTAGGTTACTACGAGCAGTACTTC. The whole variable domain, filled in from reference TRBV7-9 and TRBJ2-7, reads DTGVSQNPRHKITKRGQNVTFRCDPISEHNRLYWYRQTLGQGPEFLTYFQNEAQLEKSRLLSDRFSAERPKGSFSTLEIQRTEQGDSAMYLCASSLVRTVGYYEQYFGPGTRLTVT.

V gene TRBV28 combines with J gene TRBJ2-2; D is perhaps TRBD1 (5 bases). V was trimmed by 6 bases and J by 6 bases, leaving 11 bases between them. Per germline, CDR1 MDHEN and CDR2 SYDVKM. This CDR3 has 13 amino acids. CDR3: CASRDQGSGELFF. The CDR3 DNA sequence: TGTGCCAGCAGGGACCAGGGATCCGGGGAGCTGTTTTTT.

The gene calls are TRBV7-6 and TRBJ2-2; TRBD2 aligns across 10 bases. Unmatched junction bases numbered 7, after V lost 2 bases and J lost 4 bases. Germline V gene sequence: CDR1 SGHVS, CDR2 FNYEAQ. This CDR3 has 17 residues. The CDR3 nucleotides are TGTGCCAGCAGCTTAAGTCCTAGCGGGAGCACCACCGGGGAGCTGTTTTTT. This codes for CASSLSPSGSTTGELFF.

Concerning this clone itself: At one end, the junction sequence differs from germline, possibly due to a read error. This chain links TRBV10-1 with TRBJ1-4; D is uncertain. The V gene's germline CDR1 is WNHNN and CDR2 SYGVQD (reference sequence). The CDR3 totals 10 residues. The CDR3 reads CATSNEELFF. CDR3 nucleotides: TGCGCCACCTCTAATGAAGAACTGTTTTTT.

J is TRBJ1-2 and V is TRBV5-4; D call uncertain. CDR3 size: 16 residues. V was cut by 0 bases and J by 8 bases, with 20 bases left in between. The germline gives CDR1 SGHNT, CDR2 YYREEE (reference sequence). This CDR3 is CASSLARTGATLGYTF. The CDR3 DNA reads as TGTGCCAGCAGCTTGGCCCGGACGGGAGCTACGTTGGGCTACACCTTC.

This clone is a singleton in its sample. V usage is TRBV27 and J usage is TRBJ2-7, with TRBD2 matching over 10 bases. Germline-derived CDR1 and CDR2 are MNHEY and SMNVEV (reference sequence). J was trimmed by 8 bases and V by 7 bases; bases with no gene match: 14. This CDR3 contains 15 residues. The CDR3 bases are TGTGCCAGCATCCCTTTAGCGGGAGGCTACGGGAAGCAGTACTTC. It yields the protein CASIPLAGGYGKQYF.

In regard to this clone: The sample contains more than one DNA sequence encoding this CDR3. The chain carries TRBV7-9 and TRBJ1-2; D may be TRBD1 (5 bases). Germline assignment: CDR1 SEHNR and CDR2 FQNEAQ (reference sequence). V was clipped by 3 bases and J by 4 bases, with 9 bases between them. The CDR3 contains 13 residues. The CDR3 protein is CASSFGDSYGYTF. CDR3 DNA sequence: TGTGCCAGCAGCTTCGGAGACAGCTATGGCTACACCTTC. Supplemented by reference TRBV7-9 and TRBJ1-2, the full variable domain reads DTGVSQNPRHKITKRGQNVTFRCDPISEHNRLYWYRQTLGQGPEFLTYFQNEAQLEKSRLLSDRFSAERPKGSFSTLEIQRTEQGDSAMYLCASSFGDSYGYTFGSGTRLTVV.

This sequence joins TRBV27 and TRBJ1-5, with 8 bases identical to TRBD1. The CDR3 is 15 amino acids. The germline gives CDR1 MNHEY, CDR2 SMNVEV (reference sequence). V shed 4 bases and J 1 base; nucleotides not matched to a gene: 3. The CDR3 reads CASSSGQGSNQPQHF. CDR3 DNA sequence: TGTGCCAGCAGTTCCGGACAGGGAAGCAATCAGCCCCAGCATTTT.

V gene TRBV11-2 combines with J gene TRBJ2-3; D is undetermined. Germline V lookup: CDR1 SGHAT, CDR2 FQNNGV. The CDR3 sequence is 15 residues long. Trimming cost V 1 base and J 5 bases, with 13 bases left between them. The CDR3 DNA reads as TGTGCCAGCAGCTTAGGGGCAGGCGTGCAAGATACGCAGTATTTT. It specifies CASSLGAGVQDTQYF.

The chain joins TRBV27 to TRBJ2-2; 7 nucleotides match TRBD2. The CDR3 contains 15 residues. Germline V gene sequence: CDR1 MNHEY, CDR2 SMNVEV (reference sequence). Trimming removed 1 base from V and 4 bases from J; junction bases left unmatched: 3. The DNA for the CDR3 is TGTGCCAGCAGTTTATTCAGGGAGGGCACCGGGGAGCTGTTTTTT. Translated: CASSLFREGTGELFF.

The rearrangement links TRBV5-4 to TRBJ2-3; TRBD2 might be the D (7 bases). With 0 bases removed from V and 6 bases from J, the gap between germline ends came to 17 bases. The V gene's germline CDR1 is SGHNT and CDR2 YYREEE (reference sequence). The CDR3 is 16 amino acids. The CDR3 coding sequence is TGTGCCAGCAGCTTGGACCGGACTAGGGGGGCGGATACGCAGTATTTT. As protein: CASSLDRTRGADTQYF.

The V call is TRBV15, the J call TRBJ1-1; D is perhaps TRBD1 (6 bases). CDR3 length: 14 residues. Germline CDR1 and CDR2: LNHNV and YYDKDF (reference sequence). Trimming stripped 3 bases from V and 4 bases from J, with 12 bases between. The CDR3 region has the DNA TGTGCCACCAGCAGGATACAGGGAGGCACTGAAGCTTTCTTT. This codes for CATSRIQGGTEAFF.

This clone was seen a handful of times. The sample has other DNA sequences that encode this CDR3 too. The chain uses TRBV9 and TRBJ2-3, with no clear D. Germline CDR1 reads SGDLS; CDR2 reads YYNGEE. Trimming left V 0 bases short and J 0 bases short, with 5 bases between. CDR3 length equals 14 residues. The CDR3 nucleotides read TGTGCCAGCAGCGTAGGAGGTAGCACAGATACGCAGTATTTT. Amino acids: CASSVGGSTDTQYF.

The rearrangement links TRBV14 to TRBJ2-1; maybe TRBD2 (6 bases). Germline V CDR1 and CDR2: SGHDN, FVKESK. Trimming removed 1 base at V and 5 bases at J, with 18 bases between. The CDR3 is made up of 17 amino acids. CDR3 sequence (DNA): TGTGCCAGCAGCCAAGGGCCCGAACGGGGGTTTAACAATGAGCAGTTCTTC. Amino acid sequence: CASSQGPERGFNNEQFF.

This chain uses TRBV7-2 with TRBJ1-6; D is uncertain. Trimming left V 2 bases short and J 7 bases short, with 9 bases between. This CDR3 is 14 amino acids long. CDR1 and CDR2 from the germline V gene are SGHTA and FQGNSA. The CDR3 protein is CASSLWAENSPLHF. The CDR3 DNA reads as TGTGCCAGCAGCTTATGGGCAGAGAATTCACCCCTCCACTTT.

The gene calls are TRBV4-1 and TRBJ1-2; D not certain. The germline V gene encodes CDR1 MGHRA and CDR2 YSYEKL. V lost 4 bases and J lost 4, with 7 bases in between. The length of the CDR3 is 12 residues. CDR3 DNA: TGCGCCAGCAGCCGGCCCTCCTATGGCTACACCTTC. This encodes CASSRPSYGYTF.

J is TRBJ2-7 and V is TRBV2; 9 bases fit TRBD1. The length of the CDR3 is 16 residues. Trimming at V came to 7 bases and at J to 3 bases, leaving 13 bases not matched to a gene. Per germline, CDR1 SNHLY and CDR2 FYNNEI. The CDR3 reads CASIQGVGQGYYEQYF. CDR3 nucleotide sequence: TGTGCCAGCATTCAAGGGGTGGGACAGGGTTACTACGAGCAGTACTTC. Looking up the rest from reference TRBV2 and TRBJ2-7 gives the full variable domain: EPEVTQTPSHQVTQMGQEVILRCVPISNHLYFYWYRQILGQKVEFLVSFYNNEISEKSEIFDDQFSVERPDGSNFTLKIRSTKLEDSAMYFCASIQGVGQGYYEQYFGPGTRLTVT.

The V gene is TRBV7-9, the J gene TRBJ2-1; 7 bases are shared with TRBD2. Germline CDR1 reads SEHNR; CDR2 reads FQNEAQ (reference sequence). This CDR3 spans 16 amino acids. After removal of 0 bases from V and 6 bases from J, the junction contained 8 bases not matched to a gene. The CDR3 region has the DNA TGTGCCAGCAGCTTAGCGCAGGTAGCGGGTCGCAATGAGCAGTTCTTC. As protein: CASSLAQVAGRNEQFF.

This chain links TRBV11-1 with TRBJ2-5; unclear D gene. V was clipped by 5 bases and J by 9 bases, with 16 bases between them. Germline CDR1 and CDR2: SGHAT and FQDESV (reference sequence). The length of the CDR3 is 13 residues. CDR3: CASSPPSARAQYF. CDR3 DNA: TGTGCCAGCAGCCCGCCCAGCGCAAGGGCCCAGTACTTC.

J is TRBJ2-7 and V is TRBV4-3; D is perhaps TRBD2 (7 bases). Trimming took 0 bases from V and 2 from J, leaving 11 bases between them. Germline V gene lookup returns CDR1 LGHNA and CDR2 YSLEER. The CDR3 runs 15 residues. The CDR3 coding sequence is TGCGCCAGCAGCCAAGACGGGGAGGGGGCCTACGAGCAGTACTTC. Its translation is CASSQDGEGAYEQYF.

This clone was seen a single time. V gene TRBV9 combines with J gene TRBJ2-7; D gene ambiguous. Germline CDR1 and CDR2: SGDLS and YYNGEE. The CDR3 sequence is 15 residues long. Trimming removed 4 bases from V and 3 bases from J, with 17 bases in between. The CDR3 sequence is CASSPPPGSIYEQYF. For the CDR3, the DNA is TGTGCCAGCAGCCCCCCCCCGGGTTCCATCTACGAGCAGTACTTC.

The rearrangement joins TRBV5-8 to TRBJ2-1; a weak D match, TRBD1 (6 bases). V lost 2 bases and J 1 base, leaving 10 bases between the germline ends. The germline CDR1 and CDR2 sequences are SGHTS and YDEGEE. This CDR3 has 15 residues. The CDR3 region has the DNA TGTGCCAGCAGCTTCGAACAGGGATCCTACAATGAGCAGTTCTTC. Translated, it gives CASSFEQGSYNEQFF.

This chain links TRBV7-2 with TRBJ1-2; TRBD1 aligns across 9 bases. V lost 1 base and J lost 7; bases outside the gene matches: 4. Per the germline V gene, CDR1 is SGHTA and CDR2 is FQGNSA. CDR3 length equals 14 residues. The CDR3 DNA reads TGTGCCAGCAGCTTAGTCCCGGGACAGGGTGGCTACACCTTC. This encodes CASSLVPGQGGYTF.